Following are 21 T cell receptor beta chains from one sample sequenced in a study of shared clonotypes between healthy human individuals. The assay was immunoSEQ multiplex PCR, and TCRdb's table has in-frame clones only and misses some. This sample carries roughly 2.2 million clones, about 90% of them seen once, and the ten largest clones take more than 0.35%. Sequencing was done on a sample of naive CD4+ T cells from PBMCs. As for subset: CD45RA+ positively selected. These TCRs come from a man between 18 and 35 years old in good health. Some clones in this sample may be carry-over from other donors' samples.

This clone was counted once. The chain joins TRBV5-1 to TRBJ2-3; 14 nucleotides match TRBD2. The ends lost 4 bases at V and 5 bases at J; junction bases unmatched: 12. Germline V gene lookup returns CDR1 SGHRS and CDR2 YFSETQ. This CDR3 region has 18 residues. CDR3 bases: TGCGCCAGCAGCCCTGGGACTAGCGGGAGACGAGTATTAGATACGCAGTATTTT. Translation: CASSPGTSGRRVLDTQYF.

The V and J genes are TRBV9 and TRBJ2-7; the D call may be TRBD1 or TRBD2 (5 bases each). The V end was cut by 4 bases, the J end by 7 bases, with 18 bases between. CDR3 length: 14 amino acids. Per germline, CDR1 SGDLS and CDR2 YYNGEE. The CDR3 region is CASSPRVSEGEQYF. The CDR3 nucleotides read TGTGCCAGCAGCCCCAGGGTCTCAGAGGGGGAGCAGTACTTC. Using reference TRBV9 and TRBJ2-7 for the parts outside the CDR3, the full variable domain is DSGVTQTPKHLITATGQRVTLRCSPRSGDLSVYWYQQSLDQGLQFLIQYYNGEERAKGNILERFSAQQFPDLHSELNLSSLELGDSALYFCASSPRVSEGEQYFGPGTRLTVT.

As regards this clone: This sample also contains other DNA sequences that code for the same CDR3. The V gene is TRBV19, the J gene TRBJ1-5; D possibly corresponds to TRBD1 (6 bases). V lost 3 bases, J lost 4 bases, and 10 bases lay in between. The CDR3 has 14 amino acids. Germline V gives CDR1 LNHDA, CDR2 SQIVND (reference sequence). The CDR3 is CASSMTGRNQPQHF. The CDR3 DNA reads as TGTGCCAGTAGTATGACAGGAAGGAATCAGCCCCAGCATTTT.

The chain joins TRBV5-1 to TRBJ1-6; 9 positions agree with TRBD1. Germline loops: CDR1 SGHRS, CDR2 YFSETQ. The CDR3 is 15 amino acids. Trimming took 4 bases from V and 8 from J; bases not matched to a gene: 7. The DNA of the CDR3 is TGCGCCAGCAGCGCTACCGGGACAGGGTATTCACCCCTCCACTTT. It encodes CASSATGTGYSPLHF.

The chain uses TRBV6-6 and TRBJ1-2; 9 bases map to TRBD1. CDR3 size: 16 residues. V was clipped by 0 bases and J by 5 bases; unmatched bases: 7. Germline CDR1 and CDR2: MNHNY and SVGAGI (reference sequence). The CDR3 spells CASSYSRDREGYGYTF. The CDR3 region has the DNA TGTGCCAGCAGTTACTCCCGGGACAGGGAAGGGTATGGCTACACCTTC.

As for this clone: The same CDR3 can be traced to other DNA sequences in this sample. The genes are TRBV18 and TRBJ2-1; 14 positions match TRBD2. V lost 3 bases and J lost 7; bases outside the gene matches: 2. The CDR3 length is 15 residues. Germline loops: CDR1 KGHSH, CDR2 LQKENI. CDR3 loop: CASSPGTSGRNEQFF. CDR3 DNA: TGTGCCAGCTCACCCGGGACTAGCGGGAGAAATGAGCAGTTCTTC.

This clone was seen just once. The V gene is TRBV7-2, the J gene TRBJ1-5; TRBD1 matches 7 bases. The CDR3 runs to 15 residues. Germline CDR1 is SGHTA and CDR2 is FQGNSA. After removal of 4 bases from V and 1 base from J, the junction contained 4 bases not matched to a gene. This CDR3 reads CASSWLTGSNQPQHF. Written as DNA, the CDR3 is TGTGCCAGCAGCTGGCTGACAGGGAGCAATCAGCCCCAGCATTTT.

The V call is TRBV5-4, the J call TRBJ1-2, with unresolved D. Germline CDR1 SGHNT, CDR2 YYREEE (reference sequence). The ends were cut back, 4 bases at V and 5 bases at J, with 12 bases in the middle. This CDR3 comprises 13 residues. The chain's CDR3 is CASSQFSRYGYTF. CDR3 bases: TGTGCCAGCAGCCAATTTTCACGGTATGGCTACACCTTC.

The chain couples TRBV18 to TRBJ2-2; the match to TRBD2 covers 10 bases. J was trimmed by 7 bases and V by 3 bases; bases with no gene match: 8. Germline-derived CDR1 and CDR2 are KGHSH and LQKENI. CDR3 length: 16 residues. CDR3: CASSPLTSGTSGELFF. CDR3 DNA sequence: TGTGCCAGCTCACCCCTCACTAGCGGGACAAGCGGGGAGCTGTTTTTT.

As regards this clone: Additional DNA sequences in this sample encode the identical CDR3. The chain links TRBV6-5 to TRBJ1-5, with 9 bases lining up with TRBD1. This CDR3 comprises 14 residues. V shed 2 bases and J 4 bases; nucleotides not matched to a gene: 0. CDR1 MNHEY and CDR2 SVGAGI come from the germline V gene. Here the CDR3 reads CASSYGQGNQPQHF. CDR3 in DNA: TGTGCCAGCAGTTACGGACAGGGGAATCAGCCCCAGCATTTT.

This clone was seen a single time. The chain recombines TRBV27 with TRBJ2-1; maybe TRBD2 (6 bases). In germline, CDR1 is MNHEY, CDR2 SMNVEV (reference sequence). The CDR3 has 18 amino acids. The V end was cut by 2 bases, the J end by 5 bases, with 22 bases between. The CDR3 sequence: CASSLTLFRSSANNEQFF. Written as DNA, the CDR3 is TGTGCCAGCAGTTTAACGTTATTCCGGTCTAGCGCCAACAATGAGCAGTTCTTC.

Points on this clone: The same CDR3 can be traced to other DNA sequences in this sample. The chain uses TRBV2 and TRBJ1-1; D is unresolved. The CDR3 contains 13 residues. V was pared by 5 bases and J by 0 bases, with 7 bases between. CDR1 and CDR2 (germline): SNHLY, FYNNEI. Here the CDR3 reads CASSSTVNTEAFF. CDR3 bases: TGTGCCAGCAGTTCGACGGTGAACACTGAAGCTTTCTTT.

J is TRBJ2-1 and V is TRBV7-3; 9 bases map to TRBD2. CDR3 length equals 15 residues. Germline V CDR1 and CDR2: SGHTA, FQGTGA. Losses at the gene ends were 1 base for V and 10 bases for J; bases not matched to a gene: 8. The CDR3 spells CASSLRASGVEEQFF. The CDR3 DNA reads as TGTGCCAGCAGCTTAAGGGCTAGCGGGGTCGAGGAGCAGTTCTTC.

This rearrangement joins TRBV11-2 to TRBJ2-5; possible D gene TRBD1, 6 bases. The germline CDR1 and CDR2 sequences are SGHAT and FQNNGV. The length of the CDR3 is 15 residues. The V and J ends lost 4 bases and 4 bases respectively, with 16 bases between them. CDR3: CASSSLGAGVETQYF. DNA of the CDR3: TGTGCCAGCAGCTCCCTCGGGGCAGGGGTAGAGACCCAGTACTTC.

The chain links TRBV10-1 to TRBJ2-3, with D tentatively TRBD1 (5 bases). CDR3 size: 15 residues. CDR1 is WNHNN and CDR2 is SYGVQD in the germline V gene (reference sequence). The germline V and J ends were trimmed by 0 bases and 4 bases, with 11 bases remaining between them. The CDR3 region has the DNA TGCGCCAGCAGTGAGTCGGGCAGGGCGGCAGATACGCAGTATTTT. It specifies CASSESGRAADTQYF.

The chain recombines TRBV4-1 with TRBJ2-7, with D possibly matching TRBD1 (5 bases). The CDR3 spans 16 residues. V was cut by 1 base and J by 0 bases, with 13 bases left in between. CDR1 is MGHRA and CDR2 is YSYEKL in the germline V gene. This CDR3 reads CASSQVGQGLSYEQYF. In DNA, the CDR3 is TGCGCCAGCAGCCAAGTCGGGCAGGGCCTCTCCTACGAGCAGTACTTC.

The V and J genes are TRBV5-1 and TRBJ2-7; D is unresolved. V lost 0 bases, J lost 7 bases, and 11 bases lay in between. This CDR3 comprises 13 residues. CDR1 is SGHRS and CDR2 is YFSETQ in the germline V gene. The chain's CDR3 is CASSLVPLREQYF. The CDR3 DNA follows: TGCGCCAGCAGCTTGGTCCCCCTCCGAGAGCAGTACTTC.

The chain employs TRBV7-2 and TRBJ2-1, with TRBD2 matching 7 bases. V was pared by 4 bases and J by 2 bases, with 2 bases of the junction left unmatched. CDR1 and CDR2 (germline): SGHTA, FQGNSA. The CDR3 length is 14 residues. As DNA, the CDR3 is TGTGCCAGCAGCTCTGGGGGGGCCTACAATGAGCAGTTCTTC. It is translated as CASSSGGAYNEQFF.

V usage is TRBV10-3 and J usage is TRBJ2-2; D is ambiguous. The CDR3 totals 16 residues. The V gene's germline CDR1 is ENHRY and CDR2 SYGVKD. Trimming cost V 0 bases and J 2 bases, with 10 bases left between them. The DNA of the CDR3 is TGTGCCATCAGTGAGTCTCCCCTGATAAACACCGGGGAGCTGTTTTTT. It encodes CAISESPLINTGELFF.

In its sample, this clone was seen once. V usage is TRBV27 and J usage is TRBJ1-5; 7 nucleotides agree with TRBD1. The V gene end was trimmed by 3 bases and the J gene end by 4 bases; junction bases not matched to a gene: 12. Germline CDR1 reads MNHEY; CDR2 reads SMNVEV (reference sequence). The CDR3 runs 17 residues. The CDR3 coding sequence is TGTGCCAGCAGTTTGGACTCCGGGACAGCGGTGAATCAGCCCCAGCATTTT. Residues: CASSLDSGTAVNQPQHF.

V gene TRBV5-5 combines with J gene TRBJ2-2; no reliable D call. V was clipped by 1 base and J by 1 base, with 8 bases between them. CDR1 is SGHKS and CDR2 is YYEKEE in the germline V gene (reference sequence). The CDR3 is made up of 15 amino acids. CDR3 protein: CASSLLAVNTGELFF. In nucleotides, the CDR3 is TGTGCCAGCAGCTTGCTGGCAGTGAACACCGGGGAGCTGTTTTTT.